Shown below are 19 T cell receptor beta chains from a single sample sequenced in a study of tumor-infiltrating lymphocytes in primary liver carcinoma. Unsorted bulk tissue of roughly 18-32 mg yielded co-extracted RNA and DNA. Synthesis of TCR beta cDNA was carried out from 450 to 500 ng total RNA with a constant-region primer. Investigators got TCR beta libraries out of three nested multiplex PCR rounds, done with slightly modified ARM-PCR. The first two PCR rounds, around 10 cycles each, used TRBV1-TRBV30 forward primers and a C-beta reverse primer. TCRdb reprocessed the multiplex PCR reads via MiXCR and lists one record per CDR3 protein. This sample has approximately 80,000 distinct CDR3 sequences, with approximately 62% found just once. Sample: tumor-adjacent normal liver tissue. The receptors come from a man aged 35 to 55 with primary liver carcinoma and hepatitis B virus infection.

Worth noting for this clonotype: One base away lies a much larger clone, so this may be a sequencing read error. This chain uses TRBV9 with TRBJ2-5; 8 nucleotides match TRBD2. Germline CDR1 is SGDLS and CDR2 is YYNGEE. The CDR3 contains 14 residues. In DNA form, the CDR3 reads TGTGCCGGCAGCGGGAGACCCGGGGCAGAGACCCAGTACTTC. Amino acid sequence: CAGSGRPGAETQYF.

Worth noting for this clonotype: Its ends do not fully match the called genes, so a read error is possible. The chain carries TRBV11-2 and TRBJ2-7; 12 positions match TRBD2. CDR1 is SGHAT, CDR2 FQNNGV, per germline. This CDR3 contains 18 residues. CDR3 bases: TGTGTCAGCAGCTTAGTCCCCTGGGCTAGCGGGAGGGAGCGTGAACAGTACTTC. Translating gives CVSSLVPWASGREREQYF.

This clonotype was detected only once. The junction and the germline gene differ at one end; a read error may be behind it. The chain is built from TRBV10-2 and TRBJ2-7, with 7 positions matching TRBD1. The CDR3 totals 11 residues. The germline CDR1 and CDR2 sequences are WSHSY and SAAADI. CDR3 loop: CTTGQVDERYF. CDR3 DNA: TGCACCACCGGACAGGTCGACGAGCGGTACTTC.

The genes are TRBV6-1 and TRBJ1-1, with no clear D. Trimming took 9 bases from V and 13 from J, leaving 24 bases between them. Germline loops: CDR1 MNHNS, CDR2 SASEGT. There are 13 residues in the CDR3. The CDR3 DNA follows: TGTGCCAGTCGGATTCCGGGATCTCGAATGGGTTTCTTT. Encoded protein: CASRIPGSRMGFF.

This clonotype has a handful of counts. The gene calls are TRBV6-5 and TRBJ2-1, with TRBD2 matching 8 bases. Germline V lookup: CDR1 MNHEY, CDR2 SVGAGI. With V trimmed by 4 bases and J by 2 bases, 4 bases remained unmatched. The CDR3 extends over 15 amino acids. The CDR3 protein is CASSLREVAYNEQFF. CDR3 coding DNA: TGTGCCAGCAGTTTGCGGGAGGTTGCCTACAATGAGCAGTTCTTC.

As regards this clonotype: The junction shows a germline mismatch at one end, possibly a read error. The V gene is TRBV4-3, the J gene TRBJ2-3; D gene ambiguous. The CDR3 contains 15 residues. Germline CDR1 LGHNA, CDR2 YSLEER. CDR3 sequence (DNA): TGCGCCAACAGCCAAGGAGTCGTCTTAGCAGGTACGCAGTATTTT. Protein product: CANSQGVVLAGTQYF.

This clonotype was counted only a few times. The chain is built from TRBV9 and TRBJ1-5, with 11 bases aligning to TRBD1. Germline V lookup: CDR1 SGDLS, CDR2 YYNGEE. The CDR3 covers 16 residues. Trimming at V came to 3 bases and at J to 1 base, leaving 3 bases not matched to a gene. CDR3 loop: CASSGGTGGSNQPQHF. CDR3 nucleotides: TGTGCCAGCAGCGGAGGGACAGGGGGGAGCAATCAGCCCCAGCATTTT.

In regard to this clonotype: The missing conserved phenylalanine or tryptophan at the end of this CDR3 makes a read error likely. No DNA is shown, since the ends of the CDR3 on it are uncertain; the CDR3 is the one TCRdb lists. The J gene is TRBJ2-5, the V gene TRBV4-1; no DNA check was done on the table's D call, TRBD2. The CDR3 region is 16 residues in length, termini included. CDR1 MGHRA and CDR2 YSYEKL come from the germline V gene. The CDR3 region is CASSQDAASGIGTRYS.

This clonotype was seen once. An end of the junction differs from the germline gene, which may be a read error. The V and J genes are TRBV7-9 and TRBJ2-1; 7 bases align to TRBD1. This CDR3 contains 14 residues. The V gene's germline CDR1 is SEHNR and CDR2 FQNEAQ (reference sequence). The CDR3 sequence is CVSSARQGHNEQSF. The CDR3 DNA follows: TGTGTCAGCAGCGCGAGACAGGGCCACAATGAGCAGTCCTTC. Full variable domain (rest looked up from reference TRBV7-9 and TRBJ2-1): DTGVSQNPRHKITKRGQNVTFRCDPISEHNRLYWYRQTLGQGPEFLTYFQNEAQLEKSRLLSDRFSAERPKGSFSTLEIQRTEQGDSAMYLCVSSARQGHNEQSFGPGTRLTVL.

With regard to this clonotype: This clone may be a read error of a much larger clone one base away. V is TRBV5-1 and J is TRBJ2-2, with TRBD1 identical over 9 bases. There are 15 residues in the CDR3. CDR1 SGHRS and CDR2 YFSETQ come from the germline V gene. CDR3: CASSQGQGGTGGLFF. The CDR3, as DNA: TGCGCCAGCAGCCAGGGACAGGGTGGGACCGGGGGGCTGTTTTTT.

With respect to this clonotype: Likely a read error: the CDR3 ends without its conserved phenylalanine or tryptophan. Written as DNA, the CDR3 is TGCAGTGCTCCGGACCGAGGGGGCTCCTACGAGCAGTACCTC. This codes for CSAPDRGGSYEQYL. The chain carries TRBV20-1 and TRBJ2-7, with D perhaps matching TRBD1 (6 bases). CDR3 length: 14 residues. Germline assignment: CDR1 DFQATT and CDR2 SNEGSKA (reference sequence). V was trimmed by 5 bases and J by 0 bases, leaving 14 bases between them.

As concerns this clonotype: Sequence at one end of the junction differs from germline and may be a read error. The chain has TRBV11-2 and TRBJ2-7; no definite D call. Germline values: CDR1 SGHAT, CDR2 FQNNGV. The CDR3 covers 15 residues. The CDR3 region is CVSSLGPKLTYEQCF. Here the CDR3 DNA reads TGTGTCAGCAGCTTAGGTCCTAAACTAACCTACGAGCAGTGCTTC. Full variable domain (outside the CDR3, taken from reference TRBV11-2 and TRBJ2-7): EAGVAQSPRYKIIEKRQSVAFWCNPISGHATLYWYQQILGQGPKLLIQFQNNGVVDDSQLPKDRFSAERLKGVDSTLKIQPAKLEDSAVYLCVSSLGPKLTYEQCFGPGTRLTVT.

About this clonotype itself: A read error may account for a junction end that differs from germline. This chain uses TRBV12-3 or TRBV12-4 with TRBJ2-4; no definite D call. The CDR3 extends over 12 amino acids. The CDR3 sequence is CVSSLSQNIQYF. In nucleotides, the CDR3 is TGTGTCAGCAGTTTGTCCCAAAACATCCAGTACTTT.

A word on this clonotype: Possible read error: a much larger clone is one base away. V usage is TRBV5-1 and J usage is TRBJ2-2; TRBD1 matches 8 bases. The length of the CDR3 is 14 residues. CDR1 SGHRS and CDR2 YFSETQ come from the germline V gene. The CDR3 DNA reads TGCGCCAGCAGCCGGGGACAGGTACCCGGGGAGCTGCTTTTT. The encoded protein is CASSRGQVPGELLF. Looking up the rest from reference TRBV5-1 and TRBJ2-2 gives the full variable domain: KAGVTQTPRYLIKTRGQQVTLSCSPISGHRSVSWYQQTPGQGLQFLFEYFSETQRNKGNFPGRFSGRQFSNSRSEMNVSTLELGDSALYLCASSRGQVPGELLFGEGSRLTVL.

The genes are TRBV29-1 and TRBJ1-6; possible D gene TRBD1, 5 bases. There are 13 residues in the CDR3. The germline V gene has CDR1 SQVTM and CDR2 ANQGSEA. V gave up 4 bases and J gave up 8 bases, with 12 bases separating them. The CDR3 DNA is TGCAGCGTTGTAGGCGCCAGGGATTCACCCCTCCACTTT. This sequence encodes CSVVGARDSPLHF. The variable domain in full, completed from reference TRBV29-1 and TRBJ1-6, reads SAVISQKPSRDICQRGTSLTIQCQVDSQVTMMFWYRQQPGQSLTLIATANQGSEATYESGFVIDKFPISRPNLTFSTLTVSNMSPEDSSIYLCSVVGARDSPLHFGNGTRLTVT.

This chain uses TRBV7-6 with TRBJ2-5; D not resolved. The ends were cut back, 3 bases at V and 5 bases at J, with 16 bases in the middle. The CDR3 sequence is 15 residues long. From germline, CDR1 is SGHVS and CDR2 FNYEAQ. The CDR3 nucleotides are TGTGCCAGCAGCTTCACCTACCCGCCTGGGGAGACCCAGTACTTC. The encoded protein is CASSFTYPPGETQYF.

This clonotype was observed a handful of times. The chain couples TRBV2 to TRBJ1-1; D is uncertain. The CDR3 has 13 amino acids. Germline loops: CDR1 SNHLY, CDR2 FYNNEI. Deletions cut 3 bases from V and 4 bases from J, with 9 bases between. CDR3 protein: CASSENGVTEAFF. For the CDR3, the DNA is TGTGCCAGCAGTGAGAATGGGGTCACTGAAGCTTTCTTT. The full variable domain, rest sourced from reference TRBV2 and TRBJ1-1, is EPEVTQTPSHQVTQMGQEVILRCVPISNHLYFYWYRQILGQKVEFLVSFYNNEISEKSEIFDDQFSVERPDGSNFTLKIRSTKLEDSAMYFCASSENGVTEAFFGQGTRLTVV.

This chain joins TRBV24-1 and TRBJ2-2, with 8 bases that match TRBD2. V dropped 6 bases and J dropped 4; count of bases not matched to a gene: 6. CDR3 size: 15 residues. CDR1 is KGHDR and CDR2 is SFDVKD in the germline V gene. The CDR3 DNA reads TGTGCCACCAGTTCTCAGCGGGAGCCCACCGGGGAGCTGTTTTTT. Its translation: CATSSQREPTGELFF.

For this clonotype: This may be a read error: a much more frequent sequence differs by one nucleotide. The CDR3 sequence: CASSSSWTSGEADTQYF. The CDR3 DNA follows: TGTGCCAGCAGTTCCTCCTGGACTAGCGGGGAAGCAGATACGCAGTATTTT. The chain employs TRBV28 and TRBJ2-3; 12 bases map to TRBD2. Germline V gene sequence: CDR1 MDHEN, CDR2 SYDVKM. The CDR3 contains 17 residues. After removal of 4 bases from V and 4 bases from J, the junction contained 9 bases not matched to a gene.